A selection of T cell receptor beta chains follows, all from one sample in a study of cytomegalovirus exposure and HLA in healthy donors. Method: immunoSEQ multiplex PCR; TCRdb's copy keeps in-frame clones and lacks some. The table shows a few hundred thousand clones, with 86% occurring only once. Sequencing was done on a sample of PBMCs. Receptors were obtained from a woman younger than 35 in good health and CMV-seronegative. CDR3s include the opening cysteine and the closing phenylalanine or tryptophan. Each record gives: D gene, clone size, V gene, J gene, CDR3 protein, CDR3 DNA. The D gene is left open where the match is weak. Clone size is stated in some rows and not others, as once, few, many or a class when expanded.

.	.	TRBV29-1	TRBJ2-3	CSDQGQGTDTQYF	TGCAGCGACCAGGGGCAGGGCACAGATACGCAGTATTTT
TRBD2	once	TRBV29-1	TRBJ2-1	CSVQRGLAGYNEQFF	TGCAGCGTCCAACGGGGACTAGCGGGATACAATGAGCAGTTCTTC
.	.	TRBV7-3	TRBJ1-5	CASSLMGTPYSNQPQHF	TGTGCCAGCAGCTTAATGGGGACACCGTATAGCAATCAGCCCCAGCATTTT
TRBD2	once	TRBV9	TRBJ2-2	CASSGSDSGSTGELFF	TGTGCCAGCAGCGGGAGTGATAGCGGGTCCACCGGGGAGCTGTTTTTT
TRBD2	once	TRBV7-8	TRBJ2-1	CASSLALAGEGSEQFF	TGTGCCAGCAGCTTAGCTCTAGCGGGAGAAGGAAGTGAGCAGTTCTTC
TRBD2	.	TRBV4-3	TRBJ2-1	CASSQAPSGSIDEQFF	TGCGCCAGCAGCCAAGCCCCTAGCGGGAGTATCGATGAGCAGTTCTTC
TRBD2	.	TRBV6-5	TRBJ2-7	CASSYSTSAYEQYF	TGTGCCAGCAGTTACTCGACTAGCGCCTACGAGCAGTACTTC
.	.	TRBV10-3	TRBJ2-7	CAVVAVPSYEQYF	TGTGCCGTCGTAGCGGTCCCCTCCTACGAGCAGTACTTC
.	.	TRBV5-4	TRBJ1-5	CASSLGTGNQPQHF	TGTGCCAGCAGCTTGGGGACAGGCAATCAGCCCCAGCATTTT
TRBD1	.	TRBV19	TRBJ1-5	CASSLDRGNQPQHF	TGTGCCAGTAGCCTTGACAGGGGGAATCAGCCCCAGCATTTT
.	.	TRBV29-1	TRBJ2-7	CSASQGLLGEQYF	TGCAGCGCAAGTCAGGGGCTACTGGGCGAGCAGTACTTC
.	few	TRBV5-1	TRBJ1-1	CASSLVDRMNTEAFF	TGCGCCAGCAGCTTGGTAGACAGGATGAACACTGAAGCTTTCTTT
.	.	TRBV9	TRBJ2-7	CASSVATGNSYEQYF	TGTGCCAGCAGCGTAGCCACAGGGAACTCCTACGAGCAGTACTTC
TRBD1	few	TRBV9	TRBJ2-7	CASSVGGQNEQYF	TGTGCCAGCAGCGTAGGGGGACAGAACGAGCAGTACTTC
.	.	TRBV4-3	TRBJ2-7	CASSQIAGFEDEQYF	TGCGCCAGCAGCCAAATTGCGGGGTTTGAGGACGAGCAGTACTTC
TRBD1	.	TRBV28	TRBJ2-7	CASSIITPGQSSYEQYF	TGTGCCAGCAGCATAATTACCCCGGGACAGTCCTCCTACGAGCAGTACTTC
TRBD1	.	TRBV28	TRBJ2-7	CASSYPGTGSYEQYF	TGTGCCAGCAGTTACCCCGGGACAGGGTCCTACGAGCAGTACTTC
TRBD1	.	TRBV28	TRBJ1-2	CASSQPWDSNYGYTF	TGTGCCAGCAGTCAACCTTGGGACAGCAACTATGGCTACACCTTC
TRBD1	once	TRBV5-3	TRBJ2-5	CARSLGDSVTGQYF	TGTGCCAGAAGCTTAGGGGACAGTGTAACGGGCCAGTACTTC
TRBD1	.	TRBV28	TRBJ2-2	CASSRDREGNTGELFF	TGTGCCAGCAGTAGGGACAGGGAGGGGAACACCGGGGAGCTGTTTTTT
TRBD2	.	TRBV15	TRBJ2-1	CATSGRGMSGSSYNEQFF	TGTGCCACCAGCGGACGCGGGATGAGCGGGAGCTCCTACAATGAGCAGTTCTTC
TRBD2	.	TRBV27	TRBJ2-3	CASSLRRESTDTQYF	TGTGCCAGCAGTTTACGGCGGGAGTCCACAGATACGCAGTATTTT
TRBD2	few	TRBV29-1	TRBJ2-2	CSVEVSGAGELFF	TGCAGCGTTGAAGTTAGCGGGGCCGGGGAGCTGTTTTTT
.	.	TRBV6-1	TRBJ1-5	CASSESRGRNQPQHF	TGTGCCAGCAGTGAAAGTAGGGGCCGCAATCAGCCCCAGCATTTT
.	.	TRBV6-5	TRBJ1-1	CASSPTGQNTEAFF	TGTGCCAGCAGCCCCACAGGACAGAACACTGAAGCTTTCTTT
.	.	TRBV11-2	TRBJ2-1	CASSLAGNNEQFF	TGTGCCAGCAGCTTAGCGGGAAACAATGAGCAGTTCTTC
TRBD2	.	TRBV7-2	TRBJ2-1	CASSLELGLAMDEQFF	TGTGCCAGCAGCTTAGAGTTAGGACTAGCGATGGATGAGCAGTTCTTC
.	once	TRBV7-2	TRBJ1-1	CASSLMDSEAFF	TGTGCCAGCAGCTTGATGGACAGCGAAGCTTTCTTT
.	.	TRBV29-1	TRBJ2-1	CSVAPVRGSYNEQFF	TGCAGCGTTGCTCCGGTTAGGGGGTCCTACAATGAGCAGTTCTTC
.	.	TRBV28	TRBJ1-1	CASRGQAAEAFF	TGTGCCAGCAGGGGGCAGGCAGCTGAAGCTTTCTTT
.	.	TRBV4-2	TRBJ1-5	CASSQEDYNQPQHF	TGTGCCAGCAGCCAAGAGGACTACAATCAGCCCCAGCATTTT
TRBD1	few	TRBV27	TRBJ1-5	CASRWGQGEVHSNQPQHF	TGTGCCAGCAGGTGGGGTCAGGGGGAGGTTCATAGCAATCAGCCCCAGCATTTT
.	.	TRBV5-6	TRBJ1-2	CASSPTGDGYTF	TGTGCCAGCAGCCCGACTGGAGATGGCTACACCTTC
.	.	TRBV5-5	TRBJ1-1	CASSGGQSMNTEAFF	TGTGCCAGCAGCGGTGGACAGAGCATGAACACTGAAGCTTTCTTT
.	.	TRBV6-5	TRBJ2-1	CASSYDPGLPNNEQFF	TGTGCCAGCAGTTACGATCCAGGACTACCAAACAATGAGCAGTTCTTC
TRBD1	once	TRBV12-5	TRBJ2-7	CASGLGGTAEQYF	TGTGCTAGTGGTTTGGGGGGGACAGCCGAGCAGTACTTC
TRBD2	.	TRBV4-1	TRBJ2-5	CASSQKGPFLAGRETQYF	TGCGCCAGCAGCCAAAAAGGTCCCTTCCTAGCGGGAAGGGAGACCCAGTACTTC
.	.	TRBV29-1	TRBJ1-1	CSVEDGAQVGTEAFF	TGCAGCGTTGAAGATGGCGCCCAGGTTGGCACTGAAGCTTTCTTT
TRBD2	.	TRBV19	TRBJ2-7	CASSTSSGTEQYF	TGTGCCAGTAGTACGTCTAGCGGGACTGAGCAGTACTTC
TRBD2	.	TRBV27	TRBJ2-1	CASSFLAAWHNEQFF	TGTGCCAGCAGTTTTCTAGCGGCTTGGCACAATGAGCAGTTCTTC
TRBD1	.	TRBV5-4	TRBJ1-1	CASSLGTGRSTEAFF	TGTGCCAGCAGCTTGGGGACAGGGAGATCCACTGAAGCTTTCTTT
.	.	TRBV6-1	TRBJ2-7	CASSEYLGPGEQYF	TGTGCCAGCAGTGAATATTTAGGTCCGGGCGAGCAGTACTTC
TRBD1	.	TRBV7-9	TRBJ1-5	CASSPTETGGVGSNQPQHF	TGTGCCAGCAGCCCAACTGAGACAGGGGGCGTCGGTAGCAATCAGCCCCAGCATTTT
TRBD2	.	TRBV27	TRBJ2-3	CASSLLSGITDTQYF	TGTGCCAGCAGTTTACTTAGCGGGATCACAGATACGCAGTATTTT
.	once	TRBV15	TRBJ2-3	CATCRARNQDTQYF	TGTGCCACCTGCCGCGCCAGGAATCAAGATACGCAGTATTTT
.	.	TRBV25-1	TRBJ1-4	CASAPRNPNEKLFF	TGTGCCAGCGCCCCCAGGAACCCTAATGAAAAACTGTTTTTT
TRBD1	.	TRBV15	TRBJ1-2	CATGQGLQGYTF	TGTGCCACCGGACAGGGACTACAGGGCTACACCTTC
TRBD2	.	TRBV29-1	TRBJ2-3	CSVEGDWATSGGTDTQYF	TGCAGCGTTGAAGGGGATTGGGCGACTAGCGGGGGCACAGATACGCAGTATTTT
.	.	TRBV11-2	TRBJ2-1	CASTPHRVGEQFF	TGTGCCAGCACCCCCCACAGGGTTGGTGAGCAGTTCTTC
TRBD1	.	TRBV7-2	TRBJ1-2	CASSGGQGYGYTF	TGTGCCAGCAGCGGTGGACAGGGCTATGGCTACACCTTC
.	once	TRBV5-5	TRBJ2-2	CASSLRGGELFF	TGTGCCAGCAGCTTGAGGGGCGGGGAGCTGTTTTTT
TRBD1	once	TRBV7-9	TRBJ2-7	CASSLGTGFYEQYF	TGTGCCAGCAGCTTAGGGACAGGATTCTACGAGCAGTACTTC
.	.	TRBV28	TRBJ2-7	CASNPPGLGSYEQYF	TGTGCCAGCAATCCTCCGGGATTAGGGTCCTACGAGCAGTACTTC
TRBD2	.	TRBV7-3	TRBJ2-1	CASSLGLADYNEQFF	TGTGCCAGCAGCTTGGGACTAGCAGATTACAATGAGCAGTTCTTC